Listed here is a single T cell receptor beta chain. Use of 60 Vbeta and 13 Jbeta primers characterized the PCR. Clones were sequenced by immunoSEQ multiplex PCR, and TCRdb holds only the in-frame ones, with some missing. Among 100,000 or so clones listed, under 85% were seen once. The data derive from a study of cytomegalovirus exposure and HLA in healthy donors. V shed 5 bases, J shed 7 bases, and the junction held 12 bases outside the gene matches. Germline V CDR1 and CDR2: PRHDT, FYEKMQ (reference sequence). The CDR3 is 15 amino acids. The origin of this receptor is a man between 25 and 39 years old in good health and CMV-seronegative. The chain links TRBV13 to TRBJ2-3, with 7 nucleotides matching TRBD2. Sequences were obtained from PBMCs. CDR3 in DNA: TGTGCCAGCAGCAAGGGACTACGGGACCATAATACGCAGTATTTT. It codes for CASSKGLRDHNTQYF.